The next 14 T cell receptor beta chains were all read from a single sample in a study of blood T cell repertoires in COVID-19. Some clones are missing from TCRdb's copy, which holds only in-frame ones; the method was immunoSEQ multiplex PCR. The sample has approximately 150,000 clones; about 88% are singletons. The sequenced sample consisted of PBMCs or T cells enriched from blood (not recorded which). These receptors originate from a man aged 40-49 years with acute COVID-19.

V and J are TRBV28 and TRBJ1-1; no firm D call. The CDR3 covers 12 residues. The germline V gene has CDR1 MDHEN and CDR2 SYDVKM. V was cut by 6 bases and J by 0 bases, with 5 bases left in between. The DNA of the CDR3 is TGTGCCAGCAGAGAGGTGAACACTGAAGCTTTCTTT. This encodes CASREVNTEAFF. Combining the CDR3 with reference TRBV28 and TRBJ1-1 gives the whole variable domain DVKVTQSSRYLVKRTGEKVFLECVQDMDHENMFWYRQDPGLGLRLIYFSYDVKMKEKGDIPEGYSVSREKKERFSLILESASTNQTSMYLCASREVNTEAFFGQGTRLTVV.

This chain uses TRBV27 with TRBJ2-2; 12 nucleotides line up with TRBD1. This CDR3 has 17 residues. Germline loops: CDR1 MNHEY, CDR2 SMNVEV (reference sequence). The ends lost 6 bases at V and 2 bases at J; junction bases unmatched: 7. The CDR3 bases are TGTGCCAGCAGCACCGGGACAGGGGGCGCAAACACCGGGGAGCTGTTTTTT. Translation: CASSTGTGGANTGELFF.

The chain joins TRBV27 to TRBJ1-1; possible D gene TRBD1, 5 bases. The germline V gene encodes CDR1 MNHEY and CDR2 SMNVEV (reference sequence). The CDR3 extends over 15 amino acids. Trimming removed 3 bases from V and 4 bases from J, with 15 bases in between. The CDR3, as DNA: TGTGCCAGCAGTTTTGTGAGTCTGGGGGGCACTGAAGCTTTCTTT. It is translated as CASSFVSLGGTEAFF.

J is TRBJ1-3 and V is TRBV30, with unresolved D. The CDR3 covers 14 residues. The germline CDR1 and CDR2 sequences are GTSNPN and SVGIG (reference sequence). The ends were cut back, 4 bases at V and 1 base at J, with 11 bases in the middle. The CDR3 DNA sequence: TGTGCCTGGATTCCGCCCGGGTCTGGAAACACCATATATTTT. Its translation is CAWIPPGSGNTIYF.

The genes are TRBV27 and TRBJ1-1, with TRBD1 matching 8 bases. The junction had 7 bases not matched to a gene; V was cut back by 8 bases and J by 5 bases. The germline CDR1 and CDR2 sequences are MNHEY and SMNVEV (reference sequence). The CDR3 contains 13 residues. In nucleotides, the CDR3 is TGTGCCAGCTTGGGACAGGCCCTGACTGAAGCTTTCTTT. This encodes CASLGQALTEAFF.

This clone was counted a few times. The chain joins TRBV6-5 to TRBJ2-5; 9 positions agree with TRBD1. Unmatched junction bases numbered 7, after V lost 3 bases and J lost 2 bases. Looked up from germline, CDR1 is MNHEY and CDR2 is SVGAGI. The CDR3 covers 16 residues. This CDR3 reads CASSYSGQGRQETQYF. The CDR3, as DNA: TGTGCCAGCAGTTATTCGGGACAGGGCAGGCAAGAGACCCAGTACTTC.

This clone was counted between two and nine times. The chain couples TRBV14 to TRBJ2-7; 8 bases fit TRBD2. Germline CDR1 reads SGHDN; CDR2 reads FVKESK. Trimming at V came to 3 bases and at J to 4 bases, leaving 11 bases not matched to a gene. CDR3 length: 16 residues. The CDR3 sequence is CASSHSASSGLYEQYF. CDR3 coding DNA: TGTGCCAGCAGCCACTCTGCCTCTAGCGGGCTGTACGAGCAGTACTTC.

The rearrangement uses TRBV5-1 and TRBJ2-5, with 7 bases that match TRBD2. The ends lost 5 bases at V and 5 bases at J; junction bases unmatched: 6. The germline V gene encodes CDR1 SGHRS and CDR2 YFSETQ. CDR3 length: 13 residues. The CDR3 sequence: CASSEAGMETQYF. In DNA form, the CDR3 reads TGCGCCAGCAGTGAAGCGGGGATGGAGACCCAGTACTTC.

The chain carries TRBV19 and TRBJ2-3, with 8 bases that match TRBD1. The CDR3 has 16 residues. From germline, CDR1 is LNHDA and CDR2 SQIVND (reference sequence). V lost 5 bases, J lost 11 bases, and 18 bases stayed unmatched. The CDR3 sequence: CASSPNSGQDLSRQYF. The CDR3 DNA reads TGTGCCAGTAGTCCTAATTCGGGACAGGATCTTAGCCGGCAGTATTTT.

CDR3 region: CASSPVSGGAPRTGELFF. As DNA, the CDR3 is TGTGCCAGCAGTCCTGTTAGCGGGGGGGCCCCAAGGACCGGGGAGCTGTTTTTT. The chain is built from TRBV6-6 and TRBJ2-2; TRBD2 matches 11 bases. The J segment lost 5 bases and the V segment lost 5 bases, leaving 13 bases of the junction unmatched. Per the germline V gene, CDR1 is MNHNY and CDR2 is SVGAGI (reference sequence). The CDR3 runs 18 residues.

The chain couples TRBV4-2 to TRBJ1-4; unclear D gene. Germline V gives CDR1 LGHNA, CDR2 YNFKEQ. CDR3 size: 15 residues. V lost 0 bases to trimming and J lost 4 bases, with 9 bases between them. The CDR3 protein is CASSQEGRHNEKLFF. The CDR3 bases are TGTGCCAGCAGCCAAGAGGGCAGGCATAATGAAAAACTGTTTTTT.

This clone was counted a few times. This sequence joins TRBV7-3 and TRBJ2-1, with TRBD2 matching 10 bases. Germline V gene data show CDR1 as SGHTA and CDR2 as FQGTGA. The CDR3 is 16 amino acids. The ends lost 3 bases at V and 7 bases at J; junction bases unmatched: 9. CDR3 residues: CASSFPLAGDKNEQFF. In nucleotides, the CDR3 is TGTGCCAGCAGCTTCCCTCTAGCGGGAGATAAGAATGAGCAGTTCTTC.

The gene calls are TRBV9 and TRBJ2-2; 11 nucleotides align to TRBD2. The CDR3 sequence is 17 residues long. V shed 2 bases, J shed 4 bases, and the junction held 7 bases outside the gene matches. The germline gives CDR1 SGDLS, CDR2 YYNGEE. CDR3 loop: CASSVPNSGRGTGELFF. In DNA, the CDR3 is TGTGCCAGCAGCGTTCCAAATAGCGGGAGGGGCACCGGGGAGCTGTTTTTT.

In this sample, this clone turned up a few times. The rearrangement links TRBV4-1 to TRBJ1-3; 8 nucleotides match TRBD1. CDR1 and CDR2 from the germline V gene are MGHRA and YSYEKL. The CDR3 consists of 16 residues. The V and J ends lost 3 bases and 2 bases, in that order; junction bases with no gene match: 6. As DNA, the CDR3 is TGCGCCAGCAGCCATTCACCAGGGGGCACTGGAAACACCATATATTTT. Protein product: CASSHSPGGTGNTIYF.